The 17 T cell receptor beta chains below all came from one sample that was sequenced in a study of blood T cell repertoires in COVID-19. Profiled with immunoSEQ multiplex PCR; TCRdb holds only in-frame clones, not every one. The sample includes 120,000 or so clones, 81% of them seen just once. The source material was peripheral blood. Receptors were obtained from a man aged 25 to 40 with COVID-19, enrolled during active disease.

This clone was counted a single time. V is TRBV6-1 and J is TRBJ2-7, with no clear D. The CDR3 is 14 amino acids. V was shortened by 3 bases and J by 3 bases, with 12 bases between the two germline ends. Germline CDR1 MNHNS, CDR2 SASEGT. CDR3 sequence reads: CASSDVRHFYEQYF. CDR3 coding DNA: TGTGCCAGCAGTGACGTTCGACATTTCTACGAGCAGTACTTC.

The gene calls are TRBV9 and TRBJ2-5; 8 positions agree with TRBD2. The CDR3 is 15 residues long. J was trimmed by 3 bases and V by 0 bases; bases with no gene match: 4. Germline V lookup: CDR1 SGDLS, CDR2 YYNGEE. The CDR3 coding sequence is TGTGCCAGCAGCGTAGACGGGAGGGGGGAAGAGACCCAGTACTTC. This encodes CASSVDGRGEETQYF.

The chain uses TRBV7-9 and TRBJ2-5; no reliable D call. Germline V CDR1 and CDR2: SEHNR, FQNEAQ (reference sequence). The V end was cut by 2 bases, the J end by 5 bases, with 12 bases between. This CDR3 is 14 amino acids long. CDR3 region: CASSLSQAEETQYF. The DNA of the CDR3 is TGTGCCAGCAGCTTAAGCCAGGCTGAGGAGACCCAGTACTTC.

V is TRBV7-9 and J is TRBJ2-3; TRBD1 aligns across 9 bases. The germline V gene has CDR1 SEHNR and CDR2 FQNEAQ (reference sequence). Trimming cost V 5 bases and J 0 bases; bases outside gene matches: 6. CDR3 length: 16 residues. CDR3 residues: CASSDTGTGSTDTQYF. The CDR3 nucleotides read TGTGCCAGCAGCGACACCGGGACAGGGAGCACAGATACGCAGTATTTT.

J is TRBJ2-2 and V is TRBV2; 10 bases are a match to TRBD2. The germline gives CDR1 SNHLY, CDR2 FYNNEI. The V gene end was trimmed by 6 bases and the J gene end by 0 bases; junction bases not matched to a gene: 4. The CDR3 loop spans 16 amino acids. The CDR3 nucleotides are TGTGCCAGCAGGAGAAGCGGGGGGGCGAACACCGGGGAGCTGTTTTTT. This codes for CASRRSGGANTGELFF.

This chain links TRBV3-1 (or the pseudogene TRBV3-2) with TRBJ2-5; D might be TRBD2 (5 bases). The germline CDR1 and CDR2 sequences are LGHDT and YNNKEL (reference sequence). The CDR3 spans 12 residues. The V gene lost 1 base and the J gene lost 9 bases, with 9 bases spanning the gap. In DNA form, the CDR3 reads TGTGCCAGCAGCCAAGGGGAGAAGGCCCAGTACTTC. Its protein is CASSQGEKAQYF.

CDR3 in amino acids: CASSNNRERTEAFF. CDR3 nucleotide sequence: TGTGCCAGTAGTAACAACAGGGAACGAACTGAAGCTTTCTTT. This sequence joins TRBV19 and TRBJ1-1; possible D gene TRBD1, 6 bases. The CDR3 has 14 residues. V was trimmed by 4 bases and J by 5 bases, leaving 14 bases between them. Germline assignment: CDR1 LNHDA and CDR2 SQIVND (reference sequence).

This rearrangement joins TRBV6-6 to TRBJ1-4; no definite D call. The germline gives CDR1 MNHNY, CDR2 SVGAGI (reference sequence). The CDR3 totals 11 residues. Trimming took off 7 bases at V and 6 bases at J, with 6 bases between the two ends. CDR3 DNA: TGTGCCAGCATGGAGGATGAAAAACTGTTTTTT. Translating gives CASMEDEKLFF.

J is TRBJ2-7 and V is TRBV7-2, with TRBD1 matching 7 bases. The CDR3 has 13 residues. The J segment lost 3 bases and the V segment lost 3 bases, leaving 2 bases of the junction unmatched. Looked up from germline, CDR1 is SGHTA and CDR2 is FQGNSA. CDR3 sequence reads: CASSFGTVYEQYF. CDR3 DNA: TGTGCCAGCAGCTTTGGGACAGTCTACGAGCAGTACTTC. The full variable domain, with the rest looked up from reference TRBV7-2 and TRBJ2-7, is GAGVSQSPSNKVTEKGKDVELRCDPISGHTALYWYRQSLGQGLEFLIYFQGNSAPDKSGLPSDRFSAERTGGSVSTLTIQRTQQEDSAVYLCASSFGTVYEQYFGPGTRLTVT.

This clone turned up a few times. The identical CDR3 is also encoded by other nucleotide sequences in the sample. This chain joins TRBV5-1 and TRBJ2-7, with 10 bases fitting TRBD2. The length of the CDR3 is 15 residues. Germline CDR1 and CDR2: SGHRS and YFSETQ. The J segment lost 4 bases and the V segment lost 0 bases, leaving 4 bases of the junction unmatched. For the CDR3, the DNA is TGCGCCAGCAGCTTGGAGGTAGCGGGGGGATACGAGCAGTACTTC. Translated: CASSLEVAGGYEQYF.

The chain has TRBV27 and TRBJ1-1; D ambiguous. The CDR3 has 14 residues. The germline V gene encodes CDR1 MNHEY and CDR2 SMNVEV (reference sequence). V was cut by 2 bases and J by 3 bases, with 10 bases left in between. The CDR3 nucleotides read TGTGCCAGCAGTTTAAAAAACAGTCACACTGAAGCTTTCTTT. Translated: CASSLKNSHTEAFF.

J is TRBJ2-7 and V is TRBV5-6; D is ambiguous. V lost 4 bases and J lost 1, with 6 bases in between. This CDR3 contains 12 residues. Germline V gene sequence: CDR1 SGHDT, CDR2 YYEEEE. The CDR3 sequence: CASSRLSYEQYF. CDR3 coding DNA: TGTGCCAGCAGCCGGTTGTCCTACGAGCAGTACTTC.

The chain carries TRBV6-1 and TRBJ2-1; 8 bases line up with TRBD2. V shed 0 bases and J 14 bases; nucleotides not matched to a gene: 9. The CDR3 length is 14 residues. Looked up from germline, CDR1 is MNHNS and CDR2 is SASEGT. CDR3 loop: CASSEAGSGTIKFF. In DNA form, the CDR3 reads TGTGCCAGCAGTGAAGCCGGTAGCGGGACTATAAAGTTCTTC.

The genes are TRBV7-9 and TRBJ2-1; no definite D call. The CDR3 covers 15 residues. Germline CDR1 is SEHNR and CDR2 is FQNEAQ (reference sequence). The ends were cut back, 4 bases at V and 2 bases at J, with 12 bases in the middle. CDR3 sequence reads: CASSSPRSAYNEQFF. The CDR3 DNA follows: TGTGCCAGCAGCTCCCCCCGGAGCGCCTACAATGAGCAGTTCTTC.

The CDR3 coding sequence is TGTGCCATCAAGGGGACAGGGGTCGGGGAGCTGTTTTTT. This translates into CAIKGTGVGELFF. The chain combines TRBV10-3 with TRBJ2-2, with 10 bases identical to TRBD1. Germline assignment: CDR1 ENHRY and CDR2 SYGVKD. The CDR3 is 13 amino acids. Trimming cost V 7 bases and J 7 bases; bases outside gene matches: 3.

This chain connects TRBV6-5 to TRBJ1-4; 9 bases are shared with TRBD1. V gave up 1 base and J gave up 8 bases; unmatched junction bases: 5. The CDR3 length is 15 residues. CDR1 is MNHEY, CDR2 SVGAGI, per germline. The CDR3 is CASSYYGTGLEKLFF. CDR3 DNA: TGTGCCAGCAGTTACTATGGGACAGGGCTGGAAAAACTGTTTTTT.

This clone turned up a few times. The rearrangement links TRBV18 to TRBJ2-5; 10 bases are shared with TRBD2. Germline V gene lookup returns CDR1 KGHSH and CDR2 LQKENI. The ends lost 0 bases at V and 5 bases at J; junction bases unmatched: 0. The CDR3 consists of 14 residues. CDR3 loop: CASSPPGLAETQYF. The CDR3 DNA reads TGTGCCAGCTCACCACCGGGACTAGCGGAGACCCAGTACTTC.